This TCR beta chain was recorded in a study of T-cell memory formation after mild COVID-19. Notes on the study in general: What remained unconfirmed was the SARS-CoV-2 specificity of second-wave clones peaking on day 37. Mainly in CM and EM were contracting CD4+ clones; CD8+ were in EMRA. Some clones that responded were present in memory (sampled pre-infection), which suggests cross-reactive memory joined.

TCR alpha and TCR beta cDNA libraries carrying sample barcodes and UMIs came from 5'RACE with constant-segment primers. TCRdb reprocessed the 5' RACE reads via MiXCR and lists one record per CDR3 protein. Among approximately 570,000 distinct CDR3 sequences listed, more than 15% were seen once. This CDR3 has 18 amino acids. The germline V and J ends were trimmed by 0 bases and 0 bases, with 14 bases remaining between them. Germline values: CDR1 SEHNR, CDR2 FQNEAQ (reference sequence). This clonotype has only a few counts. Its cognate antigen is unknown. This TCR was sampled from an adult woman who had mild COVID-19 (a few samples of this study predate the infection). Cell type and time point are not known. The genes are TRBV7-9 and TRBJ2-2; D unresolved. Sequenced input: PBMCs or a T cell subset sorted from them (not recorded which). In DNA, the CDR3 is TGTGCCAGCAGCTTAGCTGAGACCGAAGCTACGAACACCGGGGAGCTGTTTTTT. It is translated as CASSLAETEATNTGELFF.